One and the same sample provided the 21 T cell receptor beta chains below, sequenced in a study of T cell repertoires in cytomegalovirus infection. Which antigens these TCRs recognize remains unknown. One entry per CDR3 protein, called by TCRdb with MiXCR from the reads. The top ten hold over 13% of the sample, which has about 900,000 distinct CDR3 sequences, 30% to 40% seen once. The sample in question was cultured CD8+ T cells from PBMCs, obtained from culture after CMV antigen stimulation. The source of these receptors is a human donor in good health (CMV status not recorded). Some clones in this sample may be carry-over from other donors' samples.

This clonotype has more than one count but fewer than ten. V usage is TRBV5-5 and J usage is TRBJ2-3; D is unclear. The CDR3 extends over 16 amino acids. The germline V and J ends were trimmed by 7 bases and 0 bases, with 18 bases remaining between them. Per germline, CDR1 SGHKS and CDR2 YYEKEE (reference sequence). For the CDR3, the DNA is TGTGCCAGCTCCCTGAGGTGGGGTCCTAGCACAGATACGCAGTATTTT. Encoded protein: CASSLRWGPSTDTQYF.

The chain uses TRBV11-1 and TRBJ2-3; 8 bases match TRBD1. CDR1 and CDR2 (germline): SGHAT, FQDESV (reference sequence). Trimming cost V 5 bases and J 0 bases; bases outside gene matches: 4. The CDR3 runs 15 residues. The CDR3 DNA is TGTGCCAGCAGCCCGGGACAGGCTAGCACAGATACGCAGTATTTT. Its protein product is CASSPGQASTDTQYF.

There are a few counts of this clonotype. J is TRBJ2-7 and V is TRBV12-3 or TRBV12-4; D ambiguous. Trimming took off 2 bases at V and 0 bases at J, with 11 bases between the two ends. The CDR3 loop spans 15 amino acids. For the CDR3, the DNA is TGTGCCAGCAGTTTATATGCGGCGAGCTCCTACGAGCAGTACGTC. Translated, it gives CASSLYAASSYEQYV.

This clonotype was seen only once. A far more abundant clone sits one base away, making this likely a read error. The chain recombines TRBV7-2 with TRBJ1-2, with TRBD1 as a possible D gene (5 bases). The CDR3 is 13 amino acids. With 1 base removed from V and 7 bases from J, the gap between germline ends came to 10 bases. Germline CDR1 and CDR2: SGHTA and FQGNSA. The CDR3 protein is CASSLGGLFGYTF. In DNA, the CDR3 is TGTGCCAGCAGCTTAGGGGGGTTGTTTGGCTACACCTTC.

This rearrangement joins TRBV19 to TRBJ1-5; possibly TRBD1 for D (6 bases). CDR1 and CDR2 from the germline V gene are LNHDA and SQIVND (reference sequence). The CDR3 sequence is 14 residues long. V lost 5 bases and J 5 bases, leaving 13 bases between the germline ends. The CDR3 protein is CASSPWDTYQPQHF. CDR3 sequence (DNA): TGTGCCAGTAGTCCATGGGACACATATCAGCCCCAGCATTTT.

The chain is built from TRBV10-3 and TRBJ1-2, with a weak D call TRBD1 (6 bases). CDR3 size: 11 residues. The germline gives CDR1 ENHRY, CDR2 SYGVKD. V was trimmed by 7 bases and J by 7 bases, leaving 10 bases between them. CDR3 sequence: CAIKRGPGYTF. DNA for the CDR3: TGTGCCATCAAGCGGGGGCCTGGCTACACCTTC.

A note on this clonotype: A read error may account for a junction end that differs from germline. CDR3 sequence reads: CANSPLGLSNTGELFF. The DNA for the CDR3 is TGTGCCAACAGCCCCTTAGGGCTGTCGAACACCGGGGAGCTGTTTTTT. The chain joins TRBV7-3 to TRBJ2-2; no definite D call. The CDR3 has 16 amino acids. From germline, CDR1 is SGHTA and CDR2 FQGTGA.

The DNA of the CDR3 is TGCAGCGCCACGAGCTACAATGAGCAGTTCTTC. Its protein is CSATSYNEQFF. V and J are TRBV29-1 and TRBJ2-1, with unresolved D. The CDR3 totals 11 residues. V lost 7 bases and J 3 bases, leaving 7 bases between the germline ends. CDR1 is SQVTM, CDR2 ANQGSEA, per germline.

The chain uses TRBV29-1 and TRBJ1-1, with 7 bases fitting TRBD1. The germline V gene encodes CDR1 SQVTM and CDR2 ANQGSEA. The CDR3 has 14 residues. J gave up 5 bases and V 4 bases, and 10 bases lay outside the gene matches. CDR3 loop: CSVADRDVRTEAFF. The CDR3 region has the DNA TGCAGCGTTGCCGACAGGGATGTGAGAACTGAAGCTTTCTTT.

CDR3 loop: CASSFLMIQDRGAEETQYF. CDR3 nucleotide sequence: TGTGCCAGCAGTTTTCTTATGATCCAGGACAGGGGAGCCGAAGAGACCCAGTACTTC. The chain employs TRBV12-3 or TRBV12-4 and TRBJ2-5, with 9 bases lining up with TRBD1. The V segment lost 3 bases and the J segment 3 bases; nucleotides outside the gene matches: 17. CDR3 length equals 19 residues.

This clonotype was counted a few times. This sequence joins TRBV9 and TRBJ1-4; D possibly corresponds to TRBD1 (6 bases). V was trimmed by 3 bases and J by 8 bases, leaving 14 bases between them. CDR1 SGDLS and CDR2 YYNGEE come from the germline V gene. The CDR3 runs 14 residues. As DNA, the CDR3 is TGTGCCAGCAGCGCCCGGGACGGGGGCGAAAAACTGTTTTTT. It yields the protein CASSARDGGEKLFF.

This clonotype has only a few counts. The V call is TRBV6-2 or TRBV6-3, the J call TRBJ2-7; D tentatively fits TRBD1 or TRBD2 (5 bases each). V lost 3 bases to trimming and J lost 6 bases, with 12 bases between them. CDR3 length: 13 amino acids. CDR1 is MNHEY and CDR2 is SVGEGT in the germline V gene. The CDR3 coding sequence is TGTGCCAGCAGTTATCATTCAGGGACCGAGCAGTACGTC. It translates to CASSYHSGTEQYV.

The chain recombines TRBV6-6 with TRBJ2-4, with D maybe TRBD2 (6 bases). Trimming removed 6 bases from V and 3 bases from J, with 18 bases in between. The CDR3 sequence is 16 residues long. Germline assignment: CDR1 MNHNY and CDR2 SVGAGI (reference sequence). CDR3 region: CASSPGTYRDKNIQYF. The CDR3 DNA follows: TGTGCCAGCAGCCCCGGGACTTACCGAGACAAAAACATTCAGTACTTC.

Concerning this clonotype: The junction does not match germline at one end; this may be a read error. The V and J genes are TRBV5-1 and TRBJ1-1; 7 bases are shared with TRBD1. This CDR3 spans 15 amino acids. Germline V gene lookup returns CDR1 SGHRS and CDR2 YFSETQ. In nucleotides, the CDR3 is TGCGTCAGCAGCTTGACAGGGCCCCAGGGGACTGAAGCTTTCTTT. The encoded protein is CVSSLTGPQGTEAFF.

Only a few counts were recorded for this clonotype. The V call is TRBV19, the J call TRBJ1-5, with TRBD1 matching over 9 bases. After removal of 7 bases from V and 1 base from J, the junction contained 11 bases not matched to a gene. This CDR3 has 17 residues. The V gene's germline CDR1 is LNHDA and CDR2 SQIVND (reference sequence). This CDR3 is CASTHPPDRGSNQPQHF. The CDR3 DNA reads TGTGCCAGTACTCATCCGCCGGACAGGGGAAGCAATCAGCCCCAGCATTTT.

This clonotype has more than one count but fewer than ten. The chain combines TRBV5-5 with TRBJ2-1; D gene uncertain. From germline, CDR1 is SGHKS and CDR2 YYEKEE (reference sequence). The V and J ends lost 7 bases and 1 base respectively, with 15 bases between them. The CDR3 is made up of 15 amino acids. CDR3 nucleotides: TGTGCCAGCGGACCTCTGGGCGCTTCCTACAATGAGCAGTTCTTC. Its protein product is CASGPLGASYNEQFF.

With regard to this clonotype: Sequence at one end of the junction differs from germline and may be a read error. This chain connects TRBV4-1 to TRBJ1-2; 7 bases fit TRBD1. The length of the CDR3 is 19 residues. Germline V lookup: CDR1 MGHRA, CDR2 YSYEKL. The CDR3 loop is CVSSQGFKGASQGFYGYTF. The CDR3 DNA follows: TGTGTCAGCAGCCAAGGTTTTAAGGGAGCGTCACAGGGGTTTTATGGCTACACCTTC.

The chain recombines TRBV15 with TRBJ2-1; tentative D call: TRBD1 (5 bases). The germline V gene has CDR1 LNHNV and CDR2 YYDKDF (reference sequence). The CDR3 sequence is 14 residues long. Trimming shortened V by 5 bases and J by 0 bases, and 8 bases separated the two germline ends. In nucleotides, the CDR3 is TGTGCCACCAGCGACAGCATCTCCTACAATGAGCAGTTCTTC. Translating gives CATSDSISYNEQFF.

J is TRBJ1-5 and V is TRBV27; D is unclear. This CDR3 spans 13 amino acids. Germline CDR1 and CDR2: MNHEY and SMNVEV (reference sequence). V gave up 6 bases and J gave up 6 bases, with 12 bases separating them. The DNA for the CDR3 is TGTGCCAGCAGCCCCAGCGTAGGTCAGCCCCAGCATTTT. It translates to CASSPSVGQPQHF.

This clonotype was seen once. CDR3 region: CASSQGQGSSTDTQYF. The CDR3 DNA sequence: TGTGCCAGCTCACAAGGGCAGGGATCTTCCACAGATACGCAGTATTTT. The gene calls are TRBV18 and TRBJ2-3; the D gene is possibly TRBD1 (5 bases). The CDR3 covers 16 residues. Trimming pared 4 bases from V and 2 bases from J, leaving 16 bases between. Germline V gene data show CDR1 as KGHSH and CDR2 as LQKENI.

The CDR3: CASSYERGHQPQHF. As DNA, the CDR3 is TGTGCCAGCAGTTACGAGAGGGGGCATCAGCCCCAGCATTTT. The chain joins TRBV6-5 to TRBJ1-5; 7 bases fit TRBD1. Trimming cost V 2 bases and J 5 bases; bases outside gene matches: 3. There are 14 residues in the CDR3. Germline assignment: CDR1 MNHEY and CDR2 SVGAGI.